The clone carrying this T cell receptor beta chain has a single count. The target antigen is unknown. PCR amplification relied on 60 Vbeta primers (plus 13 Jbeta primers). Clones were sequenced by immunoSEQ multiplex PCR, and TCRdb holds only the in-frame ones, with some missing. This repertoire shows 180,000 or so clones, roughly 80% found once; its top ten account for approximately 0.8%. This record comes from a study of cytomegalovirus exposure and HLA in healthy donors. The study's findings and limits: Among CMV-associated TCR beta chains, most appeared HLA-restricted in a later analysis.

In germline, CDR1 is SGHRS, CDR2 YFSETQ. Deletions cut 7 bases from V and 0 bases from J, with 8 bases between. The CDR3 totals 14 residues. The V gene is TRBV5-1, the J gene TRBJ2-6; D is uncertain. The source material was PBMCs. The clonotype originates from a woman under 30 in good health and CMV-seronegative. This chain's CDR3 is CASQQSSGANVLTF. Here the CDR3 DNA reads TGCGCCAGCCAACAGAGCTCTGGGGCCAACGTCCTGACTTTC.